This T cell receptor (beta chain) was found in a study of CD8+ T cells in alopecia areata. Extraction and reverse transcription of RNA yielded cDNA as the sequencing template. Assay: immunoSEQ multiplex PCR; the TCRdb copy retains only in-frame clones and omits some. The sample holds 150,000 or so clones, 55% to 75% seen once. General study points: A large proportion of expanded lesional clones were detected persisting in scalp and blood during tofacitinib. Scalp clonality and expanded CD8+ clones among the top 100 fell significantly with tofacitinib. Alopecia totalis/universalis scalp especially showed more expanded CD8+ clones than normal scalp.

This sample's treatment: oral pan-JAK inhibitor, 5-10 mg twice daily. T lymphocytes (CD4+ and CD8+) were sorted from PBMCs. Notes on this clone: What it binds is not known.

CDR1 and CDR2 (germline): SGHRS, YFSETQ. This CDR3 has 13 residues. V was pared by 4 bases and J by 4 bases, with 11 bases between. This material consisted of CD4+ T cells sorted from blood, taken at week 4, from a patient treated with tofacitinib. The chain is built from TRBV5-1 and TRBJ1-2; D gene ambiguous. This clonotype was obtained from a human donor with alopecia areata. Here the CDR3 reads CASSLAQVYGYTF. CDR3 bases: TGCGCCAGCAGCCTTGCTCAAGTCTATGGCTACACCTTC.